The clone carrying this TCR beta chain came up once. Its antigen is still unknown. The same CDR3 also results from other DNA sequences found in this sample. cDNA serving as the sequencing template came from extracted, reverse transcribed RNA. Sequencing used immunoSEQ multiplex PCR; TCRdb keeps in-frame clones, though not all of them. Here the sample spans around 150,000 clones, around three fifths being singletons. The CDR3 is 13 residues long. Germline loops: CDR1 SGHTA, CDR2 FQGTGA. Trimming cost V 4 bases and J 2 bases, with 8 bases left between them. The data were taken from a study of CD8+ T cells in alopecia areata. Indicated treatment: oral pan-JAK inhibitor, 5-10 mg twice daily. Study-wide results and limits: Sequencing of scalp tissue also captures the resident alphabeta T cells of normal skin.

The starting material was CD4+ T cells sorted from blood, obtained at week 4, from a patient treated with tofacitinib. This TCR derives from a human donor with alopecia areata. The V and J genes are TRBV7-3 and TRBJ1-1; D ambiguous. CDR3 DNA: TGTGCCAGCAGCTCCCAGGCAAACACTGAAGCTTTCTTT. Amino acid sequence: CASSSQANTEAFF.